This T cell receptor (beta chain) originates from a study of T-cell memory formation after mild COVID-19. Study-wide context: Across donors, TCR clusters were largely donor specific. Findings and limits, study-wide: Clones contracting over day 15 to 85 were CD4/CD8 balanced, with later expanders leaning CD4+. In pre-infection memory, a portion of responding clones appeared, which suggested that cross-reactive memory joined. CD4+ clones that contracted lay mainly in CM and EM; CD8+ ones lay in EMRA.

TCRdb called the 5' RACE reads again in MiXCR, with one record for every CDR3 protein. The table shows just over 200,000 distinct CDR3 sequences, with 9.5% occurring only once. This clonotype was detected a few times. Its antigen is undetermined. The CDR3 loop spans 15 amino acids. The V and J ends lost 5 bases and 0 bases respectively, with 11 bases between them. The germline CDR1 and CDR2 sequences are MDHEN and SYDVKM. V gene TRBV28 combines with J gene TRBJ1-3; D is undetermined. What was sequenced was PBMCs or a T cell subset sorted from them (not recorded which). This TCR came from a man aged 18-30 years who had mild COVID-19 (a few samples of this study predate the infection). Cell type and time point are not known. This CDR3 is CASSRAATSGNTIYF. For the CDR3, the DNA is TGTGCCAGCAGTCGGGCGGCCACCTCTGGAAACACCATATATTTT.